This TCR beta chain was retrieved from a study of cytomegalovirus exposure and HLA in healthy donors. The study, taken as a whole, reports: Most CMV-associated TCR beta chains appeared HLA-restricted in a later analysis.

A word on this clone: No antigen is known for it.

Germline CDR1 and CDR2: ENHRY and SYGVKD. There are 14 residues in the CDR3. Trimming removed 3 bases from V and 6 bases from J, with 11 bases in between. Researchers ran the PCR with 60 Vbeta and 13 Jbeta primers. The protocol was immunoSEQ multiplex PCR, while the TCRdb copy is restricted to in-frame clones and leaves out a portion. The sample includes approximately 180,000 clones, around 80% seen only once; the top ten take 6% to 7.5%. Input material: PBMCs. The rearrangement links TRBV10-3 to TRBJ2-2, with TRBD2 as a possible D gene (6 bases). This sequence was found in a young man in good health and CMV-seropositive. The CDR3 DNA reads as TGTGCCATCAGTGAACCCGGGGGTGCCGGGGAGCTGTTTTTT. Amino acids: CAISEPGGAGELFF.